This T cell receptor beta chain emerged from a study of cytomegalovirus exposure and HLA in healthy donors (dated by TCRdb to about 2017). Describing the broader study: In an earlier analysis of about 560 of the donors, about 270 Gb of sequence data and 95 million to 130 million unique TCR beta sequences from 180 million or so T cells were reported. About 320 gigabases of sequencing data and tens of millions of unique TCR sequences were included in an early release covering 550 to 800 HLA-typed donors. Among 398 genotyped donors of the cohort, an average of roughly 230,000 unique TCR beta nucleotide sequences was sequenced per donor, of which about 18% were non-productive. In addition to the first cohort of roughly 670 subjects, a separate validation cohort of about 120 different subjects was used. A later genetic analysis used genome-wide SNP genotypes for about 65% of the roughly 700 donors, treating that subset as a discovery cohort. The number of donors typed differed by locus, with roughly 629-640 for A, B, C, DRB1 and DQB1, 522 for DQA1, 606 for DPA1, and 450 to 480 for DPB1. A handful of DR-DQ haplotypes were handled as single units for association and clustering because linkage in the cohort was strong. An earlier analysis of nearly 600 of the donors applied high-throughput TCR beta sequencing to assess whether each TCR beta V gene segment acted as functional or pseudogenic. HLA typing included class I and class II loci at four-digit resolution. To study patterns of TCR occurrence, a later analysis re-analyzed previously published TCR beta repertoires from just over 650 donors and added high-resolution HLA genotyping. The study was designed to test whether signatures of past pathogen exposure could be identified by cataloging public T cell receptors. Rather than drawing on any new phenotypic data, the later analysis identified candidate immune exposures from TCR beta sequences and the way those sequences occurred across donors. The study profiled the T cell repertoires of approximately 700 subjects by immunosequencing and related them to cytomegalovirus serostatus. Alongside the repertoire data, information on donor age, sex, ethnicity and CMV serostatus was compiled. Among the roughly 380 genotyped donors, around 79% belonged to the genetic ancestry cluster associated with self-reported Caucasian donors. To predict cytomegalovirus infection status, the study brought together high-throughput TCR immunosequencing, statistical association of individual TCRs with disease status, and machine learning. Every repertoire in the discovery cohort had been generated on one and the same sequencing platform. Study-wide findings and limitations: Because the 87-base-pair reads could not distinguish some IMGT-functional V segments, including TRBV6-2 and TRBV6-3, those segments were excluded. Most TCR sequences were observed very rarely across donors, whereas some public TCRs were present in many individuals. Because counts were too low, roughly 16 rarely observed V segments, including chromosome 9 orphons, were left out of the earlier analysis of over 550 of the donors. Compared with the roughly 670-donor mean, donors in an Asian-associated ancestry cluster had fewer N-insertions in productive TCRs, according to a later genetic analysis. The presence/absence analyses assumed that sequencing depth was roughly uniform across donors, and that assumption may not be true. Assigning TCR associations to individual alleles was difficult when HLA alleles, especially DR and DQ, strongly co-occurred. A later analysis reported that several top co-occurrence clusters appeared linked to parvovirus B19, influenza, CMV and Epstein-Barr virus. A cluster of highly shared sequence variants was judged likely to be a technical artifact of the sequencing pipeline. Specific HLA alleles were associated with more than 15,000 TCR beta sequences at a false discovery rate of 0.05 in a later analysis. In a later analysis, most CMV-associated TCR beta chains were found to appear HLA-restricted, with HLA associations seemingly driven largely by CMV exposure. For the cohort, immune exposure information was limited to CMV serostatus. A further reported finding was that TCR beta sequences accurately predicted the HLA-A and HLA-B alleles for most subjects in the first cohort. In an earlier analysis of more than 500 of the donors, most TCR beta V segments appeared in productive rearrangements about 87% or about 30% of the time, broadly matching IMGT annotations. Linkage disequilibrium might explain the correlated functional status among segregating V segments, but an unknown experimental factor could not be ruled out. In a later analysis, TCR association rates were found to vary across HLA loci, with the most associated TCRs seen for DRB1 alleles and the fewest for HLA-C alleles. Compared with equally common non-associated chains, HLA-associated TCR beta chains in a later analysis were more clonally expanded and had lower generation probabilities. A total of about 150 TCR beta chains were listed by the study as associated with cytomegalovirus. Cytomegalovirus status was reported to be diagnosed by the classifier with high specificity and sensitivity in both the original and validation cohorts. Because HLA typing was missing for some donors at each locus, association tests included only the typed subset. A few of the identified cytomegalovirus-associated TCR beta chains were confirmed in vitro to be specific for cytomegalovirus antigens. An association between a missense DCLRE1C variant and V-gene and J-gene trimming of TCR beta chains was found in a later genetic analysis and replicated in an independent cohort. The authors suggested that the approach could potentially be generalized to other disease states and immunological phenotypes. The cohort was sequenced for TCR beta chains only, and without alpha or paired-chain data the features that could be detected were limited.

The cohort was made up of approximately 670 healthy bone marrow donors. At the time of sampling, every cohort member was nominally healthy, though immune exposures that went unrecorded were likely present. The donor was CMV seronegative and belonged to the group of around 400 seronegative cohort members. A peripheral blood sample was provided by each donor, and peripheral blood mononuclear cells were used for TCR beta sequencing. Genomic DNA was extracted from the blood cell samples with the Qiagen DNeasy Blood Extraction Kit. Points on this clone: Its antigen is unknown. No per-base quality is available; no much larger clone lies one base away.

The library relied on the immunoSEQ multiplex PCR assay. For the multiplex PCR, a mixture combining 60 forward primers for TCR Vbeta segments and 13 reverse primers for TCR Jbeta segments was used. Amplification of the CDR3 region of rearranged TCR beta genes was performed with a multiplex PCR assay on genomic DNA. The Illumina HiSeq System was used to sequence the amplified TCR beta libraries as 87-base-pair reads. Regarding the original processing steps: Across the 670 or so repertoires, a later analysis counted 80 million or so unique TCR beta chains, 8.5 million to 12 million of which were shared by at least two donors. A nearest-neighbor algorithm error-corrected the raw reads and collapsed the reads into unique sequences, merging closely related sequences to remove PCR and sequencing errors. V, D and J gene segments were assigned by aligning CDR3 sequences to IMGT reference sequences. Each retained sequence needed at least a six-nucleotide match to both a V gene segment and a J gene segment. A rearrangement was called productive if the CDR3 had no stop codons and remained in frame with V and J, and every other rearrangement was called non-productive. Following IMGT convention, CDR3 was defined as the stretch from the second conserved V-encoded cysteine to the conserved J-encoded phenylalanine. The earlier analysis of about 500 of the donors excluded sequences that lacked an unambiguous match to a single V gene segment. In an earlier analysis of about 590 of the donors, a V segment was called functional when productive rearrangements were above 56.7%, and segregating when the standard deviation between donors exceeded 5%. To diagnose cytomegalovirus status from the catalog of TCR beta chain sequences, a statistical classification framework was built. A later analysis assigned V and J genes by comparing TCR nucleotide sequences with IMGT/GENE-DB human TR gene sequences. In a later analysis, CDR3 sequences and most-parsimonious VDJ recombination scenarios were assigned using the TCRdist pipeline. A later analysis defined each TCR beta chain by its CDR3 amino acid sequence plus V-gene family, and excluded reads lacking a unique V-gene family. In a later analysis, approximately 640 highly shared, low-generation-probability nucleotide sequences were removed to address suspected cross-contamination and a sequencing artifact. In a later analysis, a clonal expansion index was calculated for each public chain from normalized within-repertoire ranks of inferred template counts. Generation probabilities in a later analysis came from a VDJ recombination model fitted to out-of-frame rearrangements, and those results were checked against IGoR. In a later analysis, hypergeometric tests were used to score TCR-TCR, TCR-HLA and TCR-CMV co-occurrence, with a repertoire-size bias correction applied to TCR pairs. In a later analysis, false discovery rates were estimated by permuting HLA or CMV assignments 20 times. A later analysis grouped co-occurring TCRs with DBSCAN, adding TCRdist sequence similarity when clustering within HLA-allele-positive subsets. For co-occurrence clustering, repertoires with fewer than 30,000 or more than 120,000 public chains were excluded, along with five or six repertoires with anomalous nucleotide sharing. Drawn from immuneACCESS, this table holds only the in-frame rearrangements with V and J called that TCRdb kept. Clones are partly lost; checked studies trace under half to an unresolved V gene and leave the rest unexplained. That table furnishes V, J and clone size, whereas the DNA furnished D and trimming. This sample is represented by roughly 100,000 clones; over 70% of them were singletons. The ten largest make up roughly 2.1% of the sample.

Taken from cysteine to phenylalanine, the CDR3 has 14 residues. CDR3 DNA is the only sequence kept; it has 42 bases, read in frame from the first base. CDR1 and CDR2 are read off the germline V gene (reference sequence) as MNHNY and SVGAGI. Here V drops 6 bases and J drops 9 bases, and the junction holds 12 bases not matched to any gene. The specimen sequenced was PBMCs. This receptor was obtained from a man aged 25-40 years in good health and CMV-seronegative. Recombination linked TRBV6-6 to TRBJ2-3, with TRBD2 identical over 7 junction bases. The CDR3 region reads CASSPLSTGGTQYF. In nucleotide form, the sequence is TGTGCCAGCAGCCCGCTGTCTACCGGGGGGACGCAGTATTTT.